These T cell receptor beta chains were read from a single sample in a study of blood T cell dynamics during melanoma immunotherapy. Profiled with immunoSEQ multiplex PCR; TCRdb holds only in-frame clones, not every one. The top ten clones hold 12% of a sample with several thousand clones, approximately 91% of them seen once. The input for sequencing was cell-free DNA from blood, taken from a patient treated with checkpoint blockade. These receptors all stem from a human donor with melanoma. Each CDR3 is given with its conserved first and last residue. The listing skips clone size in some rows; elsewhere it reads once, few, many or a size class.

V gene: TRBV4-2
clone size: NA
J gene: TRBJ2-7
CDR3 protein: CASSQEGQGFNEQYF

V gene: TRBV30
clone size: once
J gene: TRBJ2-2
CDR3 protein: CAWTNSGGTGELFF

V gene: TRBV5-1
clone size: NA
J gene: TRBJ2-2
CDR3 protein: CASSLDRVTSRELFF

V gene: TRBV9
clone size: NA
J gene: TRBJ2-1
CDR3 protein: CASSGLAGGNNEQFF

V gene: TRBV29-1
clone size: NA
J gene: TRBJ2-7
CDR3 protein: CSVFDETSAYEQYF

V gene: TRBV5-4
clone size: NA
J gene: TRBJ2-7
CDR3 protein: CASSPDRSSYEQYF

V gene: TRBV19
clone size: once
J gene: TRBJ2-1
CDR3 protein: CASSIYSGSYNEQFF

V gene: TRBV29-1
clone size: NA
J gene: TRBJ1-1
CDR3 protein: CSGSRGGTEAFF

V gene: TRBV11-2
clone size: NA
J gene: TRBJ2-3
CDR3 protein: CASSRTSGVVTDTQYF

V gene: TRBV7-6
clone size: few
J gene: TRBJ2-5
CDR3 protein: CASSLGGSGGETQYF

V gene: TRBV18
clone size: NA
J gene: TRBJ2-7
CDR3 protein: CASSLRSGSASYEQYF

V gene: TRBV2
clone size: NA
J gene: TRBJ2-3
CDR3 protein: CAAYREPGLAGGHGFTDTQYF

V gene: TRBV7-9
clone size: NA
J gene: TRBJ1-2
CDR3 protein: CASSLATGVGSYGYTF

V gene: TRBV11-2
clone size: NA
J gene: TRBJ2-7
CDR3 protein: CASSLEQGVSYEQYF

V gene: TRBV14
clone size: NA
J gene: TRBJ2-5
CDR3 protein: CASSQFLAGRETQYF

V gene: TRBV9
clone size: NA
J gene: TRBJ2-7
CDR3 protein: CASSRTGENEQYF

V gene: TRBV7-8
clone size: NA
J gene: TRBJ2-1
CDR3 protein: CASSSGTRVRNEQFF

V gene: TRBV6-6
clone size: NA
J gene: TRBJ1-1
CDR3 protein: CASSWSRGAGTEAFF

V gene: TRBV5-1
clone size: NA
J gene: TRBJ2-4
CDR3 protein: CASSVDLVGIQYF

V gene: TRBV28
clone size: NA
J gene: TRBJ1-6
CDR3 protein: CASSLGGGGGDNSPLHF

V gene: TRBV19
clone size: NA
J gene: TRBJ2-2
CDR3 protein: CAVEEPNTGELFF

V gene: TRBV28
clone size: NA
J gene: TRBJ2-1
CDR3 protein: CASSSYENEQFF

V gene: TRBV7-9
clone size: NA
J gene: TRBJ1-1
CDR3 protein: CASSLTQGWDTEAFF

V gene: TRBV10-3
clone size: NA
J gene: TRBJ1-4
CDR3 protein: CAISERGSPEKLFF